This T cell receptor (beta chain) stems from a study of post-analysis software for immune sequencing data. Study in general: Recorded disease courses covered relapsing-remitting, secondary progressive and progressive-relapsing multiple sclerosis. Some patients had no subtype annotation.

V was shortened by 4 bases and J by 5 bases, with 11 bases between the two germline ends. Germline V gives CDR1 LGHDT, CDR2 YNNKEL (reference sequence). The CDR3 has 13 residues. TCR beta cDNA libraries had unique molecular identifiers. A population of about 0.95 to 11 million T cells gave rise to around 480,000 cDNA molecules. TCRdb fed the PCR reads into MiXCR, producing one record per CDR3 protein. Of approximately 730,000 distinct CDR3 sequences in the sample, roughly 27% were seen once. Study-level results: Controls had lower frequencies than patients of about 5 TRBV segments, which included TRBV5-6, TRBV5-1 and TRBV20-1. Significantly lower normalized Chao1 diversity was seen in multiple sclerosis patients than in controls. Under F measure analysis, samples from one preparation batch co-clustered strongly.

As to this clonotype: Its antigen is unknown.

The rearrangement uses TRBV3-1 and TRBJ2-5, with D maybe TRBD1 (5 bases). This clonotype was obtained from a girl aged 5 to 17 with multiple sclerosis. The sequencing input was blood. The CDR3 DNA sequence: TGTGCCAGCAGCCCTCGACAGCCGGAGACCCAGTACTTC. Encoded protein: CASSPRQPETQYF.